This entry lists 5 T cell receptor beta chains sequenced from one sample in a study of Graves' ophthalmopathy and Graves' hyperthyroidism. Amplification of TCR beta CDR3 regions used RNA transcripts. HTBI primers primed a first-round RT-PCR, and a second-round multiplex PCR followed. TCRdb reanalysed the multiplex PCR reads using MiXCR and keeps one entry per CDR3 protein. Of 740,000 or so distinct CDR3 sequences listed, 35% to 50% were seen once; the top ten hold 40% to 45%. The sample taken for sequencing was peripheral blood. These receptors originate from an adult man with Graves' ophthalmopathy.

The chain employs TRBV15 and TRBJ2-5; 7 positions agree with TRBD1. The J call is uncertain, as TRBJ2-7 better fits the DNA end. CDR3 length: 13 amino acids. Germline-derived CDR1 and CDR2 are LNHNV and YYDKDF (reference sequence). The CDR3 region has the DNA TGTGCCACCCTGGACGGCAGGGGGAACGAGCAGTACTTC. It is translated as CATLDGRGNEQYF.

This chain joins TRBV12-3 or TRBV12-4 and TRBJ1-6; tentative D call: TRBD1 (5 bases). V dropped 8 bases and J dropped 6 bases, with 8 bases sitting between them. CDR3 length: 12 residues. The CDR3 coding sequence is TGTGCCAGCGGGGGGATTAATTCACCCCTCCACTTT. It specifies CASGGINSPLHF.

This clonotype has more than one count but fewer than ten. The CDR3: CASTTRWGNRGTEAFF. In nucleotides, the CDR3 is TGTGCCAGTACCACACGGTGGGGAAACCGAGGCACTGAAGCTTTCTTT. V usage is TRBV19 and J usage is TRBJ1-1; D remains unclear. Germline V lookup: CDR1 LNHDA, CDR2 SQIVND (reference sequence). V was clipped by 7 bases and J by 4 bases, with 22 bases between them. This CDR3 comprises 16 residues.

Comment on this clonotype: A much larger clone differs by one base, so this may be a read error. This chain connects TRBV7-2 to TRBJ1-1; TRBD1 aligns across 8 bases. CDR1 and CDR2 from the germline V gene are SGHTA and FQGNSA. This CDR3 spans 16 amino acids. V lost 2 bases to trimming and J lost 5 bases; unmatched junction nucleotides: 10. Written as DNA, the CDR3 is TGTGCCAGCAGCTTACCAGGGGGCGCATTGGGGACTGAAGCTTTCTTT. It is translated as CASSLPGGALGTEAFF.

Here the CDR3 DNA reads TGTGCCAGCAGCCAAGATCCCGGGACAGCAAGCTCCTACGAGCAGTACTTC. It codes for CASSQDPGTASSYEQYF. The chain uses TRBV4-2 and TRBJ2-7; 7 bases are shared with TRBD1. Unmatched junction bases numbered 8, after V lost 0 bases and J lost 0 bases. The CDR3 is 17 amino acids. Germline CDR1 is LGHNA and CDR2 is YNFKEQ.